The 21 T cell receptor beta chains reported below all come from one sample, sequenced in a study of human T cells and chemical hapten exposure. Time point noted: patch test 1, 2 weeks after DPC sensitization. Documented treatment: therapeutic diphenylcyclopropenone sensitization with weekly scalp DPC. Each CDR3 protein is one row after TCRdb ran MiXCR on the RACE reads. The sample lists around 150,000 distinct CDR3 sequences; roughly 15% were seen once. The sequenced sample was whole blood, obtained in connection with sensitization to the hapten diphenylcyclopropenone (DPC). These receptors were obtained from a woman in her twenties or thirties with alopecia areata. Some clones in this sample may be carry-over from other donors' samples.

This chain links TRBV7-2 with TRBJ2-2; D possibly corresponds to TRBD2 (5 bases). The length of the CDR3 is 14 residues. Germline CDR1 and CDR2: SGHTA and FQGNSA. Trimming removed 2 bases at V and 6 bases at J, with 10 bases between. The CDR3 DNA is TGTGCCAGCAGCTTATCGGCGGGCCCCGGGGAGCTGTTTTTT. Translation gives CASSLSAGPGELFF.

This clonotype was found a few times. CDR3 nucleotide sequence: TGTGCCACCAGTGAGTTGACAGGGGACTACACAGATACGCAGTATTTT. It specifies CATSELTGDYTDTQYF. The V call is TRBV24-1, the J call TRBJ2-3, with a possible D match to TRBD1 (8 bases). V lost 4 bases and J lost 2, with 15 bases in between. Per the germline V gene, CDR1 is KGHDR and CDR2 is SFDVKD. The CDR3 has 16 amino acids.

This clonotype was recorded many times. The chain combines TRBV10-2 with TRBJ1-4; 7 bases are shared with TRBD1. V lost 7 bases to trimming and J lost 8 bases; unmatched junction nucleotides: 10. The CDR3 is 14 residues long. Germline V gene sequence: CDR1 WSHSY, CDR2 SAAADI. DNA of the CDR3: TGCGCCAGCACGAGGGACAGAGTAGGCGAAAAACTGTTTTTT. Translation: CASTRDRVGEKLFF.

This clonotype was observed many times. V gene TRBV7-7 combines with J gene TRBJ2-7; 8 nucleotides match TRBD1. Unmatched junction bases numbered 6, after V lost 5 bases and J lost 6 bases. Looked up from germline, CDR1 is SSHAT and CDR2 is FNYEAQ (reference sequence). This CDR3 is 13 amino acids long. Written as DNA, the CDR3 is TGTGCCAGCAGCCTCGACAGGGGAGGCGAGCAGTACTTC. Translated: CASSLDRGGEQYF.

The chain is built from TRBV6-2 or TRBV6-3 and TRBJ2-2; the D gene could be TRBD1 or TRBD2 (5 bases each). Germline V gives CDR1 MNHEY, CDR2 SVGEGT. The ends were cut back, 5 bases at V and 0 bases at J, with 13 bases in the middle. The CDR3 loop spans 16 amino acids. CDR3 sequence (DNA): TGTGCCAGCAGTACCTCCGGGACCGCGAACACCGGGGAGCTGTTTTTT. Protein: CASSTSGTANTGELFF.

This clonotype appeared many times. V is TRBV20-1 and J is TRBJ1-1, with unresolved D. Trimming removed 5 bases at V and 5 bases at J, with 9 bases between. The germline CDR1 and CDR2 sequences are DFQATT and SNEGSKA (reference sequence). The CDR3 spans 11 residues. DNA of the CDR3: TGCAGTGCTTTTGGTAGAACTGAAGCTTTCTTT. Translated, it gives CSAFGRTEAFF.

The V and J genes are TRBV27 and TRBJ1-2, with TRBD1 matching 8 bases. CDR3 length: 15 residues. V gave up 5 bases and J gave up 5 bases; unmatched junction bases: 10. In germline, CDR1 is MNHEY, CDR2 SMNVEV (reference sequence). CDR3 amino acids: CASSHRDRLSYGYTF. The CDR3 DNA reads as TGTGCCAGCAGTCACCGGGACAGGTTGAGTTATGGCTACACCTTC.

This sequence joins TRBV28 and TRBJ1-4; D perhaps matches TRBD1 (5 bases). V was pared by 10 bases and J by 2 bases, with 14 bases between. Germline V gene lookup returns CDR1 MDHEN and CDR2 SYDVKM. There are 14 residues in the CDR3. Here the CDR3 reads CATGGRATNEKLFF. As DNA, the CDR3 is TGTGCCACCGGGGGGAGGGCGACTAATGAAAAACTGTTTTTT.

V is TRBV20-1 and J is TRBJ2-1; D might be TRBD2 (5 bases). This CDR3 has 11 amino acids. Germline CDR1 is DFQATT and CDR2 is SNEGSKA (reference sequence). V was shortened by 6 bases and J by 9 bases, with 12 bases between the two germline ends. CDR3 sequence (DNA): TGCAGTGCCATGGCGGGTAGTGAGCAGTTCTTC. Its translation: CSAMAGSEQFF.

This clonotype has only a few counts. CDR3: CASREDSSQEAFF. The CDR3 DNA follows: TGTGCCAGCAGGGAGGACAGCTCCCAAGAAGCTTTCTTT. The chain couples TRBV6-2 or TRBV6-3 to TRBJ1-1; D is perhaps TRBD1 (6 bases). Germline V CDR1 and CDR2: MNHEY, SVGEGT. With 6 bases removed from V and 8 bases from J, the gap between germline ends came to 16 bases. The CDR3 sequence is 13 residues long.

This clonotype was seen a handful of times. The CDR3 reads CASSQGASRWGYTF. For the CDR3, the DNA is TGTGCCAGCAGCCAAGGGGCTTCGCGTTGGGGCTACACCTTC. The V and J genes are TRBV3-1 and TRBJ1-2; D ambiguous. Germline CDR1 LGHDT, CDR2 YNNKEL (reference sequence). The CDR3 length is 14 residues. The germline V and J ends were trimmed by 1 base and 8 bases, with 14 bases remaining between them.

This clonotype was recorded a few times. This chain joins TRBV18 and TRBJ2-7; D might be TRBD2 (6 bases). With 3 bases removed from V and 3 bases from J, the gap between germline ends came to 6 bases. Germline V CDR1 and CDR2: KGHSH, LQKENI. The CDR3 contains 12 residues. The CDR3 DNA sequence: TGTGCCAGCTCACCGGAGGGCTACGAGCAGTACTTC. Its protein product is CASSPEGYEQYF.

This clonotype was observed many times. V gene TRBV10-2 combines with J gene TRBJ1-3; D is perhaps TRBD1 (6 bases). Trimming cost V 4 bases and J 0 bases, with 13 bases left between them. Germline CDR1 WSHSY, CDR2 SAAADI. The CDR3 contains 16 residues. The CDR3 DNA sequence: TGCGCCAGCAGTGGGGGCCGGGACACCTCTGGAAACACCATATATTTT. It codes for CASSGGRDTSGNTIYF.

This clonotype was counted at least ten times. The chain joins TRBV5-1 to TRBJ1-1, with no clear D. CDR3 length: 15 residues. CDR1 and CDR2 (germline): SGHRS, YFSETQ. Trimming shortened V by 1 base and J by 1 base, and 11 bases separated the two germline ends. CDR3 in amino acids: CASSLMGQTNTEAFF. The CDR3 region has the DNA TGCGCCAGCAGCTTGATGGGCCAGACGAACACTGAAGCTTTCTTT. Together with reference TRBV5-1 and TRBJ1-1, the CDR3 gives the full variable domain: KAGVTQTPRYLIKTRGQQVTLSCSPISGHRSVSWYQQTPGQGLQFLFEYFSETQRNKGNFPGRFSGRQFSNSRSEMNVSTLELGDSALYLCASSLMGQTNTEAFFGQGTRLTVV.

This clonotype was counted ten times or more. The CDR3 region is CASSRQGSYNSPLHF. As DNA, the CDR3 is TGTGCCAGCAGCCGACAGGGCTCCTATAATTCACCCCTCCACTTT. The rearrangement links TRBV14 to TRBJ1-6; 7 bases line up with TRBD1. This CDR3 has 15 residues. Germline lookup yields CDR1 SGHDN and CDR2 FVKESK. V lost 4 bases and J lost 0; bases outside the gene matches: 0.

Written as DNA, the CDR3 is TGCAGTGCTAGAGATACTTCGGGTGGGGGCGCAGAGGTGATCGAGCAGTACTTC. Translating gives CSARDTSGGGAEVIEQYF. The chain is built from TRBV20-1 and TRBJ2-7; tentative D call: TRBD1 (6 bases). Trimming shortened V by 0 bases and J by 6 bases, and 27 bases separated the two germline ends. Germline-derived CDR1 and CDR2 are DFQATT and SNEGSKA (reference sequence). The CDR3 length is 18 residues.

This clonotype showed up just a few times. V usage is TRBV12-3 or TRBV12-4 and J usage is TRBJ2-5; D might be TRBD2 (5 bases). The ends were cut back, 3 bases at V and 2 bases at J, with 7 bases in the middle. This CDR3 comprises 13 residues. The CDR3 DNA follows: TGTGCCAGCAGTTTTCAGCGGCAAGAGACCCAGTACTTC. As protein: CASSFQRQETQYF.

This rearrangement joins TRBV29-1 to TRBJ2-2; D not certain. V dropped 4 bases and J dropped 2 bases, with 5 bases sitting between them. The CDR3 sequence is 12 residues long. Germline CDR1 SQVTM, CDR2 ANQGSEA. The CDR3 DNA follows: TGCAGCGTTGCAGTTAACACCGGGGAGCTGTTTTTT. Protein sequence: CSVAVNTGELFF.

This clonotype was found a few times. The chain links TRBV20-1 to TRBJ2-3, with 12 nucleotides matching TRBD1. Trimming took 6 bases from V and 8 from J; bases not matched to a gene: 9. Germline assignment: CDR1 DFQATT and CDR2 SNEGSKA (reference sequence). The CDR3 is made up of 14 amino acids. The CDR3 loop reads CSAPRDRGRSTQYF. DNA of the CDR3: TGCAGTGCGCCACGGGACAGGGGGCGGAGTACGCAGTATTTT.

This clonotype has more than one count but fewer than ten. This chain connects TRBV6-5 to TRBJ1-4; 7 nucleotides line up with TRBD1. The CDR3 covers 14 residues. Germline assignment: CDR1 MNHEY and CDR2 SVGAGI. Losses at the gene ends were 4 bases for V and 4 bases for J; bases not matched to a gene: 3. DNA for the CDR3: TGTGCCAGCAGTTCAGGGGGGGTTAATGAAAAACTGTTTTTT. Translation gives CASSSGGVNEKLFF.

Many counts were recorded for this clonotype. This chain joins TRBV30 and TRBJ2-3; 7 bases line up with TRBD2. The V gene's germline CDR1 is GTSNPN and CDR2 SVGIG (reference sequence). With V trimmed by 4 bases and J by 0 bases, 1 base remained unmatched. The CDR3 spans 13 residues. The CDR3 loop is CAWTSGSTDTQYF. CDR3 nucleotides: TGTGCCTGGACTAGCGGAAGCACAGATACGCAGTATTTT. Supplemented by reference TRBV30 and TRBJ2-3, the full variable domain reads SQTIHQWPATLVQPVGSPLSLECTVEGTSNPNLYWYRQAAGRGLQLLFYSVGIGQISSEVPQNLSASRPQDRQFILSSKKLLLSDSGFYLCAWTSGSTDTQYFGPGTRLTVL.